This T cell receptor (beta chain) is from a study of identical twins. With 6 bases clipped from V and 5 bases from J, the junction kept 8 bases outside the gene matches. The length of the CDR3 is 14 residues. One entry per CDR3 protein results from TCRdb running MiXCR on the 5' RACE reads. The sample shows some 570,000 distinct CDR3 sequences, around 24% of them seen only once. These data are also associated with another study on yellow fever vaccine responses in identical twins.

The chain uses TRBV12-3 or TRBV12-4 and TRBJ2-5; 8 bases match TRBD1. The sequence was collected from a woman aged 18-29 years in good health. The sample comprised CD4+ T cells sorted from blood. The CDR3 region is CASRDRDRGETQYF. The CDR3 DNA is TGTGCCAGCAGGGACAGGGACCGGGGGGAGACCCAGTACTTC.